This TCR beta chain is drawn from a study of T cells in Graves' hyperthyroidism and ophthalmopathy. The TCR beta CDR3 regions underwent amplification using RNA transcripts as the source. During a first-round RT-PCR of the TCR CDR3, the HTBI primer set was used. TCRdb reprocessed the multiplex PCR reads with MiXCR, giving one entry per CDR3 protein. The sample has about 610,000 distinct CDR3 sequences, around 42% seen once; the top ten hold around 7.7%. Patients aged 18 to 65 had newly diagnosed hyperthyroidism lasting under 2 months. Clinical symptoms, serum thyroxine and TRAb, thyroid ultrasound and orbital computed tomography together formed the diagnostic basis. V gave up 7 bases and J gave up 5 bases; unmatched junction bases: 8. The CDR3 sequence is 15 residues long.

This TCR was sampled from a woman in her late teens or twenties with Graves' hyperthyroidism. The V gene is TRBV12-3 or TRBV12-4, the J gene TRBJ2-5; TRBD2 aligns across 12 bases. Material for sequencing was peripheral blood or thyroid tissue (not recorded which). DNA of the CDR3: TGTGCCAGCACCCTGAGGCTAGCGGGAGGGGAGACCCAGTACTTC. Protein: CASTLRLAGGETQYF.